This TCR beta chain was recovered during a study of beta chain features in type 1 diabetes. Findings and limits, study-wide: In all four CD4+ subsets, TCRB CDR3 length was significantly, moderately reduced in type 1 diabetes.

The whole isolated RNA underwent reverse transcription, so sequencing captured expressed TCRB transcripts. Repertoires were generated with immunoSEQ multiplex PCR, while TCRdb's copy carries only in-frame clones and drops some. This table has about 240,000 clones, 14% appearing once. For this clone: Its antigen remains unidentified.

The V end was cut by 2 bases, the J end by 11 bases, with 17 bases between. The germline V gene has CDR1 SGHRS and CDR2 YFSETQ. CDR3 length: 14 residues. The origin of this receptor is a man aged 30 to 45 with type 1 diabetes. This chain connects TRBV5-1 to TRBJ1-3; D remains ambiguous. The specimen was naive CD4+ T cells from blood. As DNA, the CDR3 is TGCGCCAGCAGCTTCCGGGTCCCCGCTCGGGCCATATATTTT. Encoded protein: CASSFRVPARAIYF.